The entry that follows covers one T cell receptor beta chain sequence. No antigen is known for it. Each 20-30 mg portion of unsorted bulk tissue served as the source for co-extraction of RNA and DNA. Trimming pared 0 bases from V and 7 bases from J, leaving 19 bases between. CDR1 and CDR2 (germline): GTSNPN, SVGIG (reference sequence). The CDR3 has 16 amino acids. The data were taken from a study of tumor-infiltrating lymphocytes in primary liver carcinoma. Study as a whole: Read depth, roughly 3.65 to 8 million productive TCRbeta reads, did not differ significantly between tissues.

With a constant-region primer, TCR beta cDNA was made from 450 to 650 ng of total RNA. Slightly modified ARM-PCR served as the procedure for the TCR beta libraries. These libraries came from three rounds of nested multiplex PCR. For roughly 11 cycles apiece, the opening two PCR rounds ran with TRBV1-TRBV30 forward primers and a C-beta reverse primer. TCRdb analysed the multiplex PCR reads with MiXCR anew, one entry per CDR3 protein. The data show 80,000 or so distinct CDR3 sequences, 65% to 75% seen once. General study points: Among the pair types, tumor region pairs showed more overlap than tumor-adjacent and tumor-blood pairs.

This chain joins TRBV30 and TRBJ2-4; the D call may be TRBD1 or TRBD2 (5 bases each). Specimen: liver tumor tissue from sampling region 4. Subset indicated: tumor region T4, right-lateral pole. This receptor was identified in a woman aged 55-69 years with primary liver carcinoma and hepatitis B virus infection. CDR3 residues: CAWSVPSLWDENIQYF. CDR3 nucleotides: TGTGCCTGGAGTGTACCTTCCTTGTGGGACGAGAACATTCAGTACTTC.